This paragraph reports one T cell receptor beta chain. Its antigen is as yet unknown. Within the sample, other DNA sequences also encode this same CDR3. These data are taken from a study of T cells in localized non-small cell lung cancer. Notes on the study in general: In adjacent lung appeared a median around 59 of the top 100 tumor clones. Measurement of T cell clonality placed uninvolved adjacent lung highest, above the level in tumor. Patients showing higher blood T cell density tended to see longer overall survival. One tumor region alone was sequenced, and heterogeneity therefore remains possible.

Germline values: CDR1 MNHNS, CDR2 SASEGT. CDR3 size: 13 residues. The V segment lost 4 bases and the J segment 4 bases; nucleotides outside the gene matches: 0. The method was immunoSEQ multiplex PCR; TCRdb's version includes in-frame clones alone and lacks a portion of them. The sample records roughly 71,000 clones, roughly nine tenths being singletons. The source of this sequence is a male donor at least 60 years old with stage III squamous cell lung carcinoma. Source: peripheral blood, taken before any cancer treatment. The J gene is TRBJ1-1, the V gene TRBV6-1; 10 nucleotides line up with TRBD1. The CDR3 DNA sequence: TGTGCCAGCAGTGGACAGGGGGCCACTGAAGCTTTCTTT. Translating gives CASSGQGATEAFF.